This record covers a single TCR beta chain. The specificity of this receptor is unknown. There are no base qualities to consult, and no much larger clone falls within one base. Library prep was done by 5' RACE. Sequencing instrument: Illumina HiSeq 2500. The second PCR ran for about 7 to 11 cycles and used a J-beta primer mix along with a sample-barcoded 5' primer. Each TCR beta cDNA molecule received a unique molecular identifier from a template-switch 5' adaptor carrying 12 random nucleotides. Each sample yielded at least 2.5 million CDR3-containing paired-end reads. First-strand cDNA synthesis was performed from all RNA using the Mint cDNA synthesis kit, with priming by a TRBC-specific oligonucleotide. All cDNA was treated with uracil-DNA glycosylase and then went through a first 18-cycle PCR with the universal primers M1SS and BC2_uni_R. Turning to the authors' computational methods: Normalization of each sample was performed by random selection of 1 million high-quality reads, each carrying a distinct molecular identifier. Reads with shared molecular identifiers were discarded instead of being binned into consensus sequences. MiTCR, run with a Q25 quality threshold and the strictest error-elimination algorithm, handled CDR3 identification, clonotype clustering and error correction. A nonparametric unseen species model with Euler transformation was used to estimate lower-bound total TCR beta diversity. The public reads were quality trimmed at Q25 with fastp and then assembled into clones with MiXCR by TCRdb, keeping productive beta chains. Every CDR3 protein is listed once, alongside the most common genes and DNA of its rows. None of the V and J calls come from the authors' own analysis; TCRdb made them. The sample table shows about 1.8 million distinct CDR3 sequences, and about 50% are seen once. The top ten constitute 2.1% of the sample.

Donors were a few dozen systemically healthy Caucasian individuals from Russia aged roughly 6 to 90 years. Roughly 10 milliliters of peripheral blood were drawn from each donor into EDTA-treated Vacutainer tubes. PBMCs were isolated by Ficoll-Paque density-gradient centrifugation, with at least 6 million obtained per sample. Trizol reagent was used to extract total RNA from PBMCs, with at least 5 micrograms per sample. For every donor, an aliquot of PBMCs went through flow cytometry to measure the percentages of naive CD45RAhigh/CD27high T cells. The data stem from a study of blood T cells in healthy people across ages (dated by TCRdb to between 2015 and 2017). Concerning the study at large: In model experiments, template switching captured about one uniquely barcoded TCR beta cDNA molecule for every two T cells. To track age-related changes in TCR beta repertoire diversity, the study relied on deep sequencing normalized with unique cDNA molecular identifiers. Donors were grouped into four age groups: young (average approximately 16 years), middle-aged (over 35), aged (around 56) and long-lived (less than 85). To avoid experimental bias, donors of different ages were randomly spread across the sequencing lanes. Using the same blood draw, the study looked at two additional independent replicas of 1 million unique cDNA reads for two donors, one aged 18 to 30 and the other aged 80 or older.

The paper as a whole reports these results and caveats: Observed TCR beta diversity correlated strongly with the percentage of naive T cells measured by flow cytometry. Donor CMV infection status was unknown, potentially confounding age-related changes in expanded clonotypes. Total diversity estimates from one million sequenced T cells were considered lower bounds and underestimates. Bulk unsorted PBMC profiling prevented conclusive comparison of naive and antigen-experienced compartments. As age increased, observed TCR beta diversity per million T cells dropped in a roughly linear way, and a significant reduction was already evident by age about 36. Compared with the aged group, the long-lived group had more naive CD4+ T cells, fewer expanded clones and increased TCR diversity, suggesting age selection.

Source material: blood. This TCR was sampled from a woman aged 40 to 50 in good health.

Read as DNA, the sequence is TGCAGTGCTAGAGAGACAGCTGGGGCCAACGTCCTGACTTTC. It translates to CSARETAGANVLTF. Recombination joined TRBV20-1 with TRBJ2-6; TRBD1 is a weak D gene call, 5 bases matching. V is pared back by 0 bases and J by 2 bases, with 5 bases lying between the germline termini. CDR1 and CDR2 were assigned from the germline V gene (reference sequence) as DFQATT and SNEGSKA. The CDR3 sequence holds 14 residues, the cysteine and phenylalanine included. Only the CDR3 DNA stays, 42 bases, in frame from base 1.